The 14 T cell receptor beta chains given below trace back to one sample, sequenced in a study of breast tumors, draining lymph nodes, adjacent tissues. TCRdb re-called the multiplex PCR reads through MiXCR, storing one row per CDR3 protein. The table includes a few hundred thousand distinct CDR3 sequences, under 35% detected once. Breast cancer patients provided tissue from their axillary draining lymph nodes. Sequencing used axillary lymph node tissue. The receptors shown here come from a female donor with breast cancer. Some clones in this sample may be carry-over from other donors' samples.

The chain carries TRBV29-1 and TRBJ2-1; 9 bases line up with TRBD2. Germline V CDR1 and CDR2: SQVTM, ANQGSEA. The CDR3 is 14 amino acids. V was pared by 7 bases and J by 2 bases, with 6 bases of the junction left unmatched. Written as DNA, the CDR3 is TGCAGCGCCGCGGGGGGGCCTGCCTACAATGAGCAGTTCTTC. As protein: CSAAGGPAYNEQFF.

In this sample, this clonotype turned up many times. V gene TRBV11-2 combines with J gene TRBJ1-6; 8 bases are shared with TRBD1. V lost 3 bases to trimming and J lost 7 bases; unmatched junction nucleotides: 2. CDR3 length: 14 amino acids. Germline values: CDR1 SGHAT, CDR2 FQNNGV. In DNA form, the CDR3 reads TGTGCCAGCAGCTTGAACAGGGGGAATTCACCCCTCCACTTT. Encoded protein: CASSLNRGNSPLHF.

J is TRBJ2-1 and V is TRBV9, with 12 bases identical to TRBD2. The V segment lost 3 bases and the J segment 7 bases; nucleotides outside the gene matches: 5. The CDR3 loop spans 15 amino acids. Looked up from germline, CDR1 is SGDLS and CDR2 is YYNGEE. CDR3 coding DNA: TGTGCCAGCAGCGCCCCGACTAGCGGGAGTAATGAGCAGTTCTTC. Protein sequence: CASSAPTSGSNEQFF. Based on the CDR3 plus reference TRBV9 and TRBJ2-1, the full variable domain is DSGVTQTPKHLITATGQRVTLRCSPRSGDLSVYWYQQSLDQGLQFLIQYYNGEERAKGNILERFSAQQFPDLHSELNLSSLELGDSALYFCASSAPTSGSNEQFFGPGTRLTVL.

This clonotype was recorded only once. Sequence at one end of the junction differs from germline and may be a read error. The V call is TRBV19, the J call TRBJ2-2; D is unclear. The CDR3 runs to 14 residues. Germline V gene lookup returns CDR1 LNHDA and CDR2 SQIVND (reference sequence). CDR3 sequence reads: CACGTTANAGELFF. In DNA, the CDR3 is TGTGCTTGTGGAACAACCGCGAACGCCGGGGAGCTGTTTTTT. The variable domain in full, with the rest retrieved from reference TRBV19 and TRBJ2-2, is DGGITQSPKYLFRKEGQNVTLSCEQNLNHDAMYWYRQDPGQGLRLIYYSQIVNDFQKGDIAEGYSVSREKKESFPLTVTSAQKNPTAFYLCACGTTANAGELFFGEGSRLTVL.

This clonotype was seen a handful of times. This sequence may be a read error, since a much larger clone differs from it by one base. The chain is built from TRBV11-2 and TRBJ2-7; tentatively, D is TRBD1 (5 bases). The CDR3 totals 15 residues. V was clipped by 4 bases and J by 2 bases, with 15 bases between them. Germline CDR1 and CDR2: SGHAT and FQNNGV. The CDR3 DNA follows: TGTGCCAGCAGCTACGCGGATGGGGCAACCTACGAGCAGTACTTC. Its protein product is CASSYADGATYEQYF.

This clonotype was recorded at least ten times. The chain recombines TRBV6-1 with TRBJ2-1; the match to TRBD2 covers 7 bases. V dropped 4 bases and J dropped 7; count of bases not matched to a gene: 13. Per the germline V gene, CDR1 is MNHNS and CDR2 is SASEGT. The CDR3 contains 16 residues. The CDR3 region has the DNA TGTGCCAGCAGTGTGGTGGTAACGGGAGGTTGGAATGAGCAGTTCTTC. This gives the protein CASSVVVTGGWNEQFF.

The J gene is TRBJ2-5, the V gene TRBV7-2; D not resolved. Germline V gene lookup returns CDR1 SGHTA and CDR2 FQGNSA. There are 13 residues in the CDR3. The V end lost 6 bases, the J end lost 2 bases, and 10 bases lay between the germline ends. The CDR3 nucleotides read TGTGCCAGCAGGCTCGTGGGGCAAGAGACCCAGTACTTC. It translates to CASRLVGQETQYF.

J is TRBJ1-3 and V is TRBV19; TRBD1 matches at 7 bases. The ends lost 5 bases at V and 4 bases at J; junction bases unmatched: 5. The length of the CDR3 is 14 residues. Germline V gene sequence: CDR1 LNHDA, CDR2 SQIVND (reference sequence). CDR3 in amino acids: CASSGTVLGNTIYF. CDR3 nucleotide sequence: TGTGCCAGTAGTGGGACAGTTCTCGGAAACACCATATATTTT.

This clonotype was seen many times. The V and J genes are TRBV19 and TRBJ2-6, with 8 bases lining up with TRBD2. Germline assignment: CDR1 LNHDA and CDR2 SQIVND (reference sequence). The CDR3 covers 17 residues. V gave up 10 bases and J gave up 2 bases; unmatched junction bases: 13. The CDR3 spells CATAGEWGGPGANVLTF. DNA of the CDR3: TGTGCCACAGCGGGGGAGTGGGGAGGCCCTGGGGCCAACGTCCTGACTTTC. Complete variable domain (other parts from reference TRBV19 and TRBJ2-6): DGGITQSPKYLFRKEGQNVTLSCEQNLNHDAMYWYRQDPGQGLRLIYYSQIVNDFQKGDIAEGYSVSREKKESFPLTVTSAQKNPTAFYLCATAGEWGGPGANVLTFGAGSRLTVL.

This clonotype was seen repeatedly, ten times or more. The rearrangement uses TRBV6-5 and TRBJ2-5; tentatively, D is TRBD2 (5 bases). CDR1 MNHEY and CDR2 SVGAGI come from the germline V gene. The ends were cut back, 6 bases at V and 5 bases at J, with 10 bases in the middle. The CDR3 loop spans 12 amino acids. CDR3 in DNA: TGTGCCAGCAGGGGCTCGGGGGAGACCCAGTACTTC. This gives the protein CASRGSGETQYF.

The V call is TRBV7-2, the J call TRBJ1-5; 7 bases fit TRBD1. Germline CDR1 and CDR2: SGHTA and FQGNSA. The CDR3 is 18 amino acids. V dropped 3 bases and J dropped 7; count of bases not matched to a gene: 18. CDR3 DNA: TGTGCCAGCAGCTTGCCAACGGGGACAGTAGAGTTGGGGCAGCCCCAGCATTTT. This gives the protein CASSLPTGTVELGQPQHF.

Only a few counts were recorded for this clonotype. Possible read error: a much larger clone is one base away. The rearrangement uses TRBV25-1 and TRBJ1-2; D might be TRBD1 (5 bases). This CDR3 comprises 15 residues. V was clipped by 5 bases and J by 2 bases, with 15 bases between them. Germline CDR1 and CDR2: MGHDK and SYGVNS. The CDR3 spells CASSYGDATNYGYTF. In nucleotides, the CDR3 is TGTGCCAGCAGTTACGGGGACGCTACCAACTATGGCTACACCTTC.

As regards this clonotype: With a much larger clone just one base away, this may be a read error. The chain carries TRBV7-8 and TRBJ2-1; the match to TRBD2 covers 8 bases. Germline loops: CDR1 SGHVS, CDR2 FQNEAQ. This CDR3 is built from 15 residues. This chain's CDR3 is CTSSFPGTRAVEQFF. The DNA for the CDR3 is TGTACCAGCAGCTTCCCCGGGACTAGGGCCGTTGAGCAGTTCTTC.

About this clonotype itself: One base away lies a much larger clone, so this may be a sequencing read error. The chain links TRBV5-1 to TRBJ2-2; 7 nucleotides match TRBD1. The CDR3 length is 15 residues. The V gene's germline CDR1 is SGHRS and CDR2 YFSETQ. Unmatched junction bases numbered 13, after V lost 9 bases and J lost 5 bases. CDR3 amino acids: CANNHGTARTGELFF. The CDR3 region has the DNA TGCGCCAACAACCACGGGACAGCGCGGACCGGGGAGCTGTTTTTT.